One and the same sample provided the 6 T cell receptor beta chains below, sequenced in a study of blood T cell repertoires in COVID-19. Measured with immunoSEQ multiplex PCR; TCRdb has only the in-frame clones, and not every one. The sample carries over 300,000 clones, around 85% recorded once. The sequenced material came from peripheral blood. The receptors stem from a human donor in a cohort sampled during active COVID-19.

This chain links TRBV25-1 with TRBJ2-7; 11 bases are shared with TRBD2. The CDR3 is made up of 14 amino acids. The J segment lost 3 bases and the V segment lost 5 bases, leaving 3 bases of the junction unmatched. CDR1 and CDR2 (germline): MGHDK, SYGVNS. CDR3 protein: CASSTSGGIYEQYF. The CDR3, as DNA: TGTGCCAGCAGTACTAGCGGGGGAATCTACGAGCAGTACTTC.

The chain joins TRBV12-3 or TRBV12-4 to TRBJ1-2; unclear D gene. This CDR3 is 13 amino acids long. Trimming left V 6 bases short and J 2 bases short, with 10 bases between. CDR3 region: CASRSQENYGYTF. The CDR3 region has the DNA TGTGCCAGCAGGAGCCAGGAAAACTATGGCTACACCTTC.

V is TRBV12-5 and J is TRBJ1-5, with D unresolved. CDR3 length equals 14 residues. The V and J ends lost 2 bases and 3 bases respectively, with 8 bases between them. Looked up from germline, CDR1 is LGHNT and CDR2 is FRNRAP. Here the CDR3 DNA reads TGTGCTAGTGGTTTGACCACTATCAATCAGCCCCAGCATTTT. Its protein is CASGLTTINQPQHF.

This clone was found a few times. The V and J genes are TRBV28 and TRBJ2-7; D is uncertain. Germline V gene data show CDR1 as MDHEN and CDR2 as SYDVKM. The CDR3 sequence is 14 residues long. V lost 3 bases to trimming and J lost 6 bases, with 15 bases between them. As DNA, the CDR3 is TGTGCCAGCAGTTTGCTGAGCGAGGTAGTCGAGCAGTACTTC. Protein product: CASSLLSEVVEQYF.

This rearrangement joins TRBV7-9 to TRBJ2-7; D possibly corresponds to TRBD2 (5 bases). Trimming pared 11 bases from V and 3 bases from J, leaving 11 bases between. CDR1 SEHNR and CDR2 FQNEAQ come from the germline V gene (reference sequence). The CDR3 has 11 amino acids. CDR3: CAGGLGYEQYF. In nucleotides, the CDR3 is TGTGCCGGAGGTTTGGGCTACGAGCAGTACTTC.

The genes are TRBV27 and TRBJ1-1; D gene ambiguous. The CDR3 loop spans 11 amino acids. Germline V gives CDR1 MNHEY, CDR2 SMNVEV (reference sequence). The ends were cut back, 4 bases at V and 4 bases at J, with 4 bases in the middle. The DNA of the CDR3 is TGTGCCAGCAGTTATCGCACTGAAGCTTTCTTT. Its protein product is CASSYRTEAFF.